This TCR beta chain was recovered during a study of blood T cells in healthy people across ages (dated by TCRdb to about 2015). Looking at the study overall: Template switching captured roughly one uniquely barcoded TCR beta cDNA molecule per two T cells in model experiments. To avoid experimental bias, donors of different ages were spread randomly across the sequencing lanes. The donors were split into four age groups: young (average around 15 years), middle-aged (about 40), aged (more than 55) and long-lived (more than 80). Two additional independent replicas of 1 million unique cDNA reads from the same blood draw were analyzed for two donors (one aged 18 to 30 and one aged 80 or older). The study measured age-related changes in TCR beta repertoire diversity using deep sequencing normalized with unique cDNA molecular identifiers.

About this clonotype: The antigen it binds to is not known. No base quality values were provided; no much bigger clone lies one nucleotide off.

V and J are truncated by 0 bases and 1 base respectively, leaving an intervening sequence of 15 bases. CDR1 and CDR2, per the germline V gene (reference sequence), are DFQATT and SNEGSKA. The CDR3 spans 16 residues, from the cysteine through the phenylalanine. Only the CDR3 DNA stays, 48 bases, in frame from base 1. The approximately 39 donors, aged roughly 6 to 95 years, were systemically healthy Caucasian individuals from Russia. Each donor gave about 9.7 milliliters of peripheral blood, drawn into EDTA-treated Vacutainer tubes. Ficoll-Paque density-gradient centrifugation was used to isolate PBMCs, with at least 7 million per sample. Trizol reagent was used to extract total RNA from PBMCs, with at least 5 micrograms per sample. For every donor, an aliquot of PBMCs went through flow cytometry to measure the percentages of naive CD45RAhigh/CD27high T cells. The investigation overall reported the following: Estimates of total diversity from one million sequenced T cells were regarded as lower bounds and underestimates. Observed TCR beta diversity per million T cells fell roughly linearly with age, and a significant reduction was already apparent by age around 40. Because the CMV infection status of the donors was unknown, age-related changes in expanded clonotypes may potentially have been confounded. Compared with the aged group, the long-lived group had more naive CD4+ T cells, fewer expanded clones and increased TCR diversity, a pattern suggesting age selection. Observed TCR beta diversity correlated strongly with the percentage of naive T cells measured by flow cytometry. Since profiling was done on bulk unsorted PBMCs, naive and antigen-experienced compartments could not be conclusively compared.

Libraries were built with 5' RACE. For sequencing, an Illumina HiSeq 2500 was employed. A second PCR of about 7 to 12 cycles was run with a J-beta primer mix and a sample-barcoded 5' primer. Each TCR beta cDNA molecule received a unique molecular identifier from a template-switch 5' adaptor carrying 12 random nucleotides. Each sample yielded at least 2.5 million CDR3-containing paired-end reads. All of the RNA was converted into first-strand cDNA using the Mint cDNA synthesis kit, with a TRBC-specific oligonucleotide serving as the primer. Following uracil-DNA glycosylase treatment, a first 18-cycle PCR with universal primers M1SS and BC2_uni_R was performed on all cDNA. On the study's bioinformatics: For normalization, 1 million high-quality reads were randomly selected from each sample, with every read carrying a distinct molecular identifier. Instead of being binned into consensus sequences, reads that shared molecular identifiers were thrown out. MiTCR, with a Q25 quality threshold and the strictest error-elimination algorithm, was used for CDR3 identification, clonotype clustering and error correction. Lower-bound total TCR beta diversity was estimated with a nonparametric unseen species model using Euler transformation. TCRdb ran its own pipeline on the public reads, namely fastp trimming at Q25 and MiXCR clone calling, and kept in-frame beta chains. All rows with the same CDR3 protein become a single entry with the most common DNA and genes. The V and J calls were determined by TCRdb, not by the authors. The sample table records around 800,000 distinct CDR3 sequences; around 62% of these occur just once. The top ten clones comprise roughly 26% of the sample.

The source material was blood. Recombination joined TRBV20-1 with TRBJ2-5, with an unclear D gene assignment. This TCR was sampled from a man aged 25-45 years in good health. The CDR3 corresponds to CSARDLSDLIQETQYF. At the DNA level, the sequence is TGCAGTGCTAGAGATCTGTCCGACTTAATCCAAGAGACCCAGTACTTC.